This TCR beta chain was identified in a study of a mutant IDH1 vaccine in newly diagnosed glioma. Across the study: Treated patients, around 60% male and around 38% female, averaged approximately 40 years of age.

Assay: immunoSEQ multiplex PCR; the TCRdb copy retains only in-frame clones and omits some. The sample gives just over 60,000 clones, around four fifths of which show up once; roughly 4% is in the top ten. The CDR3 totals 17 residues. V was trimmed by 5 bases and J by 1 base, leaving 20 bases between them. Per the germline V gene, CDR1 is MNHEY and CDR2 is SMNVEV (reference sequence). Stated time point: week 47, end of study. Every vaccination contained 300 ug of the mutant IDH1 20-mer peptide and was paired with topical imiquimod. Note on this clone: Antigen unknown.

Here the sequenced sample was PBMCs, taken from a glioma patient whose treatment included an IDH1 peptide vaccine. The chain has TRBV27 and TRBJ1-1, with a tentative D call TRBD1 (6 bases). The origin of this receptor is a man in his thirties or forties with glioma. The CDR3 coding sequence is TGTGCCAGCAGTCAATATCTCAGGGGCCCTGCGAACACTGAAGCTTTCTTT. The encoded protein is CASSQYLRGPANTEAFF.